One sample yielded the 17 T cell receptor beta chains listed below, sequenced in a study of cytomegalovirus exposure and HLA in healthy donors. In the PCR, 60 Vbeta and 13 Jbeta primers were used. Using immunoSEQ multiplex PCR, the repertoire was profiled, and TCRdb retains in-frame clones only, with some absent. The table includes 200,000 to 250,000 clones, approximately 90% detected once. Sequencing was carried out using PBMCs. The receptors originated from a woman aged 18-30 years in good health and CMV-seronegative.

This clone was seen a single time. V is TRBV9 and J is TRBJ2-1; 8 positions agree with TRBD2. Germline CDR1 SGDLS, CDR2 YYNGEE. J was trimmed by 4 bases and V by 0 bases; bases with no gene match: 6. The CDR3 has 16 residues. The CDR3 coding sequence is TGTGCCAGCAGCGTAGCAAGCGGGAGTCTTTACAATGAGCAGTTCTTC. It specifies CASSVASGSLYNEQFF.

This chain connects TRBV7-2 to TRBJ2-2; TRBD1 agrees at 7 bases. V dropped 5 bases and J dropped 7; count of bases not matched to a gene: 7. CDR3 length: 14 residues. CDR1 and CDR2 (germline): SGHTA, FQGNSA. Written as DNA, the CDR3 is TGTGCCAGCAGCCCGAGACAGGGTAGCGGGGAGCTGTTTTTT. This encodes CASSPRQGSGELFF.

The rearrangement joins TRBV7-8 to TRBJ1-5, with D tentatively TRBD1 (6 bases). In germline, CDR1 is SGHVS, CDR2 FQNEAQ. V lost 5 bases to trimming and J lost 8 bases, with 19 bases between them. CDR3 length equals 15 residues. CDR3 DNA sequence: TGTGCCAGCAGCGACGACAGGTGGGCGGTAGAGCCCCAGCATTTT. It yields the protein CASSDDRWAVEPQHF.

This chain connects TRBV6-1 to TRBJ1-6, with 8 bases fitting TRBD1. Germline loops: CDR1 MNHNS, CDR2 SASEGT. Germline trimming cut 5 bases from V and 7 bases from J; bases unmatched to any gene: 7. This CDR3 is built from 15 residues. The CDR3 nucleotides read TGTGCCAGCAGTTTAGGACAGGGATTGAATTCACCCCTCCACTTT. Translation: CASSLGQGLNSPLHF.

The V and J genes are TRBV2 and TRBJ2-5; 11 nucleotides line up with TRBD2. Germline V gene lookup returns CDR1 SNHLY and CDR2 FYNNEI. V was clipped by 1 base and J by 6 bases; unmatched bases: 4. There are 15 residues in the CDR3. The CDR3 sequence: CASSEVVAGGKTQYF. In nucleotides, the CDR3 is TGTGCCAGCAGTGAAGTAGTAGCGGGAGGGAAGACCCAGTACTTC.

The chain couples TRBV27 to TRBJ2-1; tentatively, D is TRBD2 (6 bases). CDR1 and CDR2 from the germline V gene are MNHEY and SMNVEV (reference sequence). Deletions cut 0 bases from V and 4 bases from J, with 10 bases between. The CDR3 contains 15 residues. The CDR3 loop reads CASSLSSGFYNEQFF. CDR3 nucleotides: TGTGCCAGCAGTTTATCGAGCGGGTTTTACAATGAGCAGTTCTTC.

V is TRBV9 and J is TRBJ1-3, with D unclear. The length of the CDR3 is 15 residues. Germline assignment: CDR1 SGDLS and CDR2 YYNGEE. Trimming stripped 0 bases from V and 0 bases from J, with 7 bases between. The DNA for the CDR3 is TGTGCCAGCAGCGTAGAAGGGAGCTCTGGAAACACCATATATTTT. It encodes CASSVEGSSGNTIYF. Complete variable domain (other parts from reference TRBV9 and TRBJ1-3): DSGVTQTPKHLITATGQRVTLRCSPRSGDLSVYWYQQSLDQGLQFLIQYYNGEERAKGNILERFSAQQFPDLHSELNLSSLELGDSALYFCASSVEGSSGNTIYFGEGSWLTVV.

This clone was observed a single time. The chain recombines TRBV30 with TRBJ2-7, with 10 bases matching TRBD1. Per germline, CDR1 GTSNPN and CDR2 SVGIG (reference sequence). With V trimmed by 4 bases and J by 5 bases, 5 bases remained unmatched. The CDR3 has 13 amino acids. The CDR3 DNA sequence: TGTGCCTGGAACCGACAGGGGGCCCACGAGCAGTACTTC. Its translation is CAWNRQGAHEQYF.

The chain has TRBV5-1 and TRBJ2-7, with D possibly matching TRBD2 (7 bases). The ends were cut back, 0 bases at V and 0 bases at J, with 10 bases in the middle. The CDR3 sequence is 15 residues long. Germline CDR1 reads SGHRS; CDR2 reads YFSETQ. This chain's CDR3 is CASSLGGGLSYEQYF. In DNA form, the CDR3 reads TGCGCCAGCAGCTTGGGCGGGGGCCTCTCCTACGAGCAGTACTTC. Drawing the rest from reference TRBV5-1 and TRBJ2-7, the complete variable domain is KAGVTQTPRYLIKTRGQQVTLSCSPISGHRSVSWYQQTPGQGLQFLFEYFSETQRNKGNFPGRFSGRQFSNSRSEMNVSTLELGDSALYLCASSLGGGLSYEQYFGPGTRLTVT.

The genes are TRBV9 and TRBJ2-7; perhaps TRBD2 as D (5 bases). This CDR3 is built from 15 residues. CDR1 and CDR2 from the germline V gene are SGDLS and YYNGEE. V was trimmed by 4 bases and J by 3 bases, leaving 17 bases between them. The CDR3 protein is CASSPLPSGGYEQYF. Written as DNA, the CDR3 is TGTGCCAGCAGCCCACTCCCCAGCGGAGGCTACGAGCAGTACTTC.

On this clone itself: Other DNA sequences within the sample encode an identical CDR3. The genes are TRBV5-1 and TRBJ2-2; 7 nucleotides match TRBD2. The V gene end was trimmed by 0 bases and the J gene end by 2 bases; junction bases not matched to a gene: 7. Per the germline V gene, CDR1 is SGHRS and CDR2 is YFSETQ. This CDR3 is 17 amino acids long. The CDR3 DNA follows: TGCGCCAGCAGCTTGGCTGGGGGGGGTCATAACACCGGGGAGCTGTTTTTT. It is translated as CASSLAGGGHNTGELFF.

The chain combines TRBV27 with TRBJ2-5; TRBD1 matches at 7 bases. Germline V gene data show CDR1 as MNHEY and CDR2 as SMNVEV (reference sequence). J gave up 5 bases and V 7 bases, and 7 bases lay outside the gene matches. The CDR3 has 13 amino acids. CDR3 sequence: CASKIQGHETQYF. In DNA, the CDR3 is TGTGCCAGCAAAATACAGGGGCATGAGACCCAGTACTTC.

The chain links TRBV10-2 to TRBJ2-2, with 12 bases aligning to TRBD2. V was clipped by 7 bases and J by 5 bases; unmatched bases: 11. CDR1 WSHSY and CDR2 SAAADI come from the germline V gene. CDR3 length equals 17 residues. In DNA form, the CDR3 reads TGCGCCAGCATACACTCTAAGACTAGCGGGAGAACCGGGGAGCTGTTTTTT. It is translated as CASIHSKTSGRTGELFF.

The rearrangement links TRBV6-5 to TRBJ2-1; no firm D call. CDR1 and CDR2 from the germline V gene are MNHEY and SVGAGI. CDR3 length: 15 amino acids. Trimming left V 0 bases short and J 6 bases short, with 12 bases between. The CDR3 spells CASSYSMGSPNEQFF. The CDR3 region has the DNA TGTGCCAGCAGTTACTCGATGGGCAGCCCCAATGAGCAGTTCTTC.

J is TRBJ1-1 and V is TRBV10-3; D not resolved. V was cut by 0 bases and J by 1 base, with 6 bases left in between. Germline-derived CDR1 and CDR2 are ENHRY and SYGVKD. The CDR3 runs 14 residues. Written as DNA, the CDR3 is TGTGCCATCAGTGAGTCGACACGGAACACTGAAGCTTTCTTT. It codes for CAISESTRNTEAFF.

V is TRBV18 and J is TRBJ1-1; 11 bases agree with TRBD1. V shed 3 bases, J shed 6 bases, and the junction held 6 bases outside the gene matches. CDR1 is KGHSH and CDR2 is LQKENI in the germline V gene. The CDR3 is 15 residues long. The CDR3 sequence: CASSPRTGGEPEAFF. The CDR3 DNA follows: TGTGCCAGCTCACCTCGGACAGGGGGCGAACCTGAAGCTTTCTTT. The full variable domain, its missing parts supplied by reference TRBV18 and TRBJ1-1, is NAGVMQNPRHLVRRRGQEARLRCSPMKGHSHVYWYRQLPEEGLKFMVYLQKENIIDESGMPKERFSAEFPKEGPSILRIQQVVRGDSAAYFCASSPRTGGEPEAFFGQGTRLTVV.

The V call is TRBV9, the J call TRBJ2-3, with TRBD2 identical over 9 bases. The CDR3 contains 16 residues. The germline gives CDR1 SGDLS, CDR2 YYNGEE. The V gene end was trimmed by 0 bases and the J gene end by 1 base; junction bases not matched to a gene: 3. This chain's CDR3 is CASSVVPSGGTDTQYF. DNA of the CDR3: TGTGCCAGCAGCGTAGTGCCTAGCGGGGGCACAGATACGCAGTATTTT.